A selection of T cell receptor beta chains follows, all from one sample in a study of blood T cell repertoires in COVID-19. Profiled with immunoSEQ multiplex PCR; TCRdb holds only in-frame clones, not every one. The sample shows 210,000 or so clones, around 80% of them seen only once. Sequenced input: peripheral blood. These receptors came from a woman aged 80 or older with COVID-19, enrolled during active disease. The CDR3 runs from the conserved cysteine through the conserved F or W. Fields, in order: J gene, D gene, clone size, V gene, CDR3 DNA, CDR3 protein. D genes are given only for firm matches. Rows give clone size only sometimes, using once, few, many, or a class for an expanded clone.

j_gene: TRBJ2-5; d_gene: TRBD2; abundance: -; v_gene: TRBV19; CDR3nt: TGTGCCAGTAGGGGGACTAGCGCCCAAGAGACCCAGTACTTC; CDR3aa: CASRGTSAQETQYF
j_gene: TRBJ1-2; d_gene: TRBD1; abundance: -; v_gene: TRBV6-5; CDR3nt: TGTGCCAGCCAGGGACAGGCAAGCTACACCTTC; CDR3aa: CASQGQASYTF
j_gene: TRBJ1-5; d_gene: TRBD1; abundance: -; v_gene: TRBV20-1; CDR3nt: TGCAGTGCTAGTCGGACAGGGGAGTGGAGCAATCAGCCCCAGCATTTT; CDR3aa: CSASRTGEWSNQPQHF
j_gene: TRBJ2-7; d_gene: -; abundance: -; v_gene: TRBV15; CDR3nt: TGTGCCACCAGCAGAGATCCCGTCCAGGATAGGGGCTCTTACGAGCAGTACTTC; CDR3aa: CATSRDPVQDRGSYEQYF
j_gene: TRBJ2-1; d_gene: TRBD1; abundance: -; v_gene: TRBV7-8; CDR3nt: TGTGCCAGCAGCTCACGACAGGGGGCCTACAATGAGCAGTTCTTC; CDR3aa: CASSSRQGAYNEQFF
j_gene: TRBJ2-4; d_gene: TRBD2; abundance: -; v_gene: TRBV6-5; CDR3nt: TGTGCCAGCAATCCGGGACTAGACAAAAACATTCAGTACTTC; CDR3aa: CASNPGLDKNIQYF
j_gene: TRBJ2-4; d_gene: -; abundance: -; v_gene: TRBV20-1; CDR3nt: TGCAGTGCTAGTAGGGGCCCTACCAAAAACATTCAGTACTTC; CDR3aa: CSASRGPTKNIQYF
j_gene: TRBJ2-5; d_gene: -; abundance: -; v_gene: TRBV9; CDR3nt: TGTGCCAGCAGCCCCAGGGTCTACAAAGAGACCCAGTACTTC; CDR3aa: CASSPRVYKETQYF
j_gene: TRBJ2-7; d_gene: -; abundance: -; v_gene: TRBV9; CDR3nt: TGTGCCAGCAGCGAGAACCCCTCCCCCAGCAGCGACGACGAGCAGTACTTC; CDR3aa: CASSENPSPSSDDEQYF
j_gene: TRBJ1-5; d_gene: -; abundance: -; v_gene: TRBV3-1/TRBV3-2; CDR3nt: TGTGCCAGCAGCCAAACAGCCAATCAGCCCCAGCATTTT; CDR3aa: CASSQTANQPQHF
j_gene: TRBJ2-1; d_gene: -; abundance: -; v_gene: TRBV28; CDR3nt: TGTGCCAGCAGTTTGTACAACAGGCGCGAGCAGTTCTTC; CDR3aa: CASSLYNRREQFF
j_gene: TRBJ1-1; d_gene: TRBD1; abundance: -; v_gene: TRBV6-5; CDR3nt: TGTGCCAGCAGTCAGGGACAGGGGGCGCAGGCTTTCTTT; CDR3aa: CASSQGQGAQAFF
j_gene: TRBJ1-4; d_gene: -; abundance: -; v_gene: TRBV9; CDR3nt: TGTGCCAGCAGCGCTTTAGTGAGTCCCTATGAAAAACTGTTTTTT; CDR3aa: CASSALVSPYEKLFF
j_gene: TRBJ2-7; d_gene: TRBD2; abundance: -; v_gene: TRBV24-1; CDR3nt: TGTGCCACCAGTGGCCGCGGACTAGCGGGGCTACTCCTCTCCTACGAGCAGTACTTC; CDR3aa: CATSGRGLAGLLLSYEQYF
j_gene: TRBJ1-5; d_gene: TRBD1; abundance: -; v_gene: TRBV19; CDR3nt: TGTGCCAGTAGTATCCCGGACAGGGGGAGAGGGCAGCCCCAGCATTTT; CDR3aa: CASSIPDRGRGQPQHF
j_gene: TRBJ2-1; d_gene: -; abundance: once; v_gene: TRBV19; CDR3nt: TGTGCCAGTAGTGAGGCTATTGCTGAGCAGTTCTTC; CDR3aa: CASSEAIAEQFF
j_gene: TRBJ2-1; d_gene: TRBD2; abundance: few; v_gene: TRBV10-1; CDR3nt: TGCGCCAGCAGTGAGTTGGGCGGGGGGGCCTCCTACAATGAGCAGTTCTTC; CDR3aa: CASSELGGGASYNEQFF
j_gene: TRBJ2-7; d_gene: TRBD1; abundance: -; v_gene: TRBV7-9; CDR3nt: TGTGCCAGCAGCCTCGCCGGGACAGGGGGCGCGGAGAAGTACTTC; CDR3aa: CASSLAGTGGAEKYF
j_gene: TRBJ1-2; d_gene: TRBD1; abundance: -; v_gene: TRBV12-3/TRBV12-4; CDR3nt: TGTGCCAGCAGTCTACAGGGGCGGGGTGGCTACACCTTC; CDR3aa: CASSLQGRGGYTF
j_gene: TRBJ1-2; d_gene: TRBD1; abundance: -; v_gene: TRBV5-5; CDR3nt: TGTGCCAGCACTCTAGGGACAGCTCTTAACTATGGCTACACCTTC; CDR3aa: CASTLGTALNYGYTF
j_gene: TRBJ1-5; d_gene: TRBD1; abundance: -; v_gene: TRBV19; CDR3nt: TGTGCCAGCAGAAGGACAGGGGGCCAACAGCCCCAGCATTTT; CDR3aa: CASRRTGGQQPQHF
j_gene: TRBJ1-5; d_gene: -; abundance: -; v_gene: TRBV6-5; CDR3nt: TGTGCCAGCACGCAGGTTACCAATCAGCCCCAGCATTTT; CDR3aa: CASTQVTNQPQHF
j_gene: TRBJ2-1; d_gene: -; abundance: once; v_gene: TRBV3-1/TRBV3-2; CDR3nt: TGTGCCAGCAGCCAAGCGCCAGGGACTTACAATGAGCAGTTCTTC; CDR3aa: CASSQAPGTYNEQFF
j_gene: TRBJ1-5; d_gene: -; abundance: -; v_gene: TRBV13; CDR3nt: TGTGCCAGCAGCTTGACAGGCACCAATCAGCCCCAGCATTTT; CDR3aa: CASSLTGTNQPQHF
j_gene: TRBJ1-1; d_gene: -; abundance: -; v_gene: TRBV3-1/TRBV3-2; CDR3nt: TGTGCCAGCAGCCAATGGTTGGTGAGCACTGAAGCTTTCTTT; CDR3aa: CASSQWLVSTEAFF
j_gene: TRBJ2-2; d_gene: -; abundance: -; v_gene: TRBV19; CDR3nt: TGTGCCAGTAGTATCGTCGGGGAGCTGTTTTTT; CDR3aa: CASSIVGELFF
j_gene: TRBJ1-1; d_gene: TRBD1; abundance: -; v_gene: TRBV6-1; CDR3nt: TGTGCCAGCAGTGAAGCCGGGACAGGGATTTCTGAAGCTTTCTTT; CDR3aa: CASSEAGTGISEAFF
j_gene: TRBJ2-1; d_gene: TRBD2; abundance: once; v_gene: TRBV20-1; CDR3nt: TGCAGTGCTAGTGGGGGACTAGCGGGAAGGGGTGAGCAGTTCTTC; CDR3aa: CSASGGLAGRGEQFF
j_gene: TRBJ1-4; d_gene: -; abundance: -; v_gene: TRBV6-5; CDR3nt: TGTGCCAGCAGGCAGGGGCTAGCTAATGAAAAACTGTTTTTT; CDR3aa: CASRQGLANEKLFF
j_gene: TRBJ2-6; d_gene: -; abundance: -; v_gene: TRBV6-1; CDR3nt: TGTGCCAGCAGTGAAGGACGGAGCTCTGGGGCCAACGTCCTGACTTTC; CDR3aa: CASSEGRSSGANVLTF
j_gene: TRBJ2-5; d_gene: -; abundance: -; v_gene: TRBV24-1; CDR3nt: TGTGCCACCAGTGGGTCAGGTAATTATCAAGAGACCCAGTACTTC; CDR3aa: CATSGSGNYQETQYF
j_gene: TRBJ2-1; d_gene: -; abundance: few; v_gene: TRBV3-1/TRBV3-2; CDR3nt: TGTGCCAGCAGCCTCAGGGGACGAACTGGGGAGCAGTTCTTC; CDR3aa: CASSLRGRTGEQFF
j_gene: TRBJ2-5; d_gene: TRBD2; abundance: -; v_gene: TRBV5-4; CDR3nt: TGTGCCAGCAGCTTGGGCTCCGCGACTAGCGGGTTAGAGACCCAGTACTTC; CDR3aa: CASSLGSATSGLETQYF
j_gene: TRBJ2-7; d_gene: -; abundance: few; v_gene: TRBV9; CDR3nt: TGTGCCAGCAGCAGTACGGGGGAGCAGTACTTC; CDR3aa: CASSSTGEQYF
j_gene: TRBJ2-7; d_gene: -; abundance: -; v_gene: TRBV6-7; CDR3nt: TGTGCCAGCCTCCTAGGGAGGATTTACGAGCAGTACTTC; CDR3aa: CASLLGRIYEQYF
j_gene: TRBJ2-1; d_gene: TRBD2; abundance: -; v_gene: TRBV15; CDR3nt: TGTGCCACCAGCCCGTCACGGGAGGGGAATGAGCAGTTCTTC; CDR3aa: CATSPSREGNEQFF
j_gene: TRBJ1-5; d_gene: -; abundance: -; v_gene: TRBV12-5; CDR3nt: TGTGCTAGTGGGCGGGGGGGGGACGTAGTCCCCTACAATCAGCCCCAGCATTTT; CDR3aa: CASGRGGDVVPYNQPQHF
j_gene: TRBJ2-2; d_gene: TRBD2; abundance: -; v_gene: TRBV5-6; CDR3nt: TGTGCCAGCACCCTATGGGGACTAGCGAACACCGGGGAGCTGTTTTTT; CDR3aa: CASTLWGLANTGELFF
j_gene: TRBJ1-6; d_gene: -; abundance: -; v_gene: TRBV6-6; CDR3nt: TGTGCCAGCAAACTACGGTCTTCGGGTAATTCACCCCTCCACTTT; CDR3aa: CASKLRSSGNSPLHF
j_gene: TRBJ2-7; d_gene: -; abundance: -; v_gene: TRBV15; CDR3nt: TGTGCCACCAAAAGGGACTCCTCCTACGAGCAGTACTTC; CDR3aa: CATKRDSSYEQYF
j_gene: TRBJ1-2; d_gene: -; abundance: -; v_gene: TRBV9; CDR3nt: TGTGCCAGCAGCCGGGAAAACTATGGCTACACCTTC; CDR3aa: CASSRENYGYTF
j_gene: TRBJ1-1; d_gene: -; abundance: -; v_gene: TRBV6-5; CDR3nt: TGTGCCAGCCGGCCGGAGGGGAACACTGAAGCTTTCTTT; CDR3aa: CASRPEGNTEAFF
j_gene: TRBJ1-1; d_gene: -; abundance: -; v_gene: TRBV7-3; CDR3nt: TGTGCCAGCACCCTCGGAGGAGGAGTAGGCACTGAAGCTTTCTTT; CDR3aa: CASTLGGGVGTEAFF
j_gene: TRBJ1-5; d_gene: -; abundance: -; v_gene: TRBV9; CDR3nt: TGTGCCAGCAGCGGGGCCCTCGGAGATGGGGCCAATCAGCCCCAGCATTTT; CDR3aa: CASSGALGDGANQPQHF
j_gene: TRBJ1-1; d_gene: TRBD1; abundance: -; v_gene: TRBV27; CDR3nt: TGTGCCAGCTCGGGACAGTGGTTGAACACTGAAGCTTTCTTT; CDR3aa: CASSGQWLNTEAFF
j_gene: TRBJ2-7; d_gene: -; abundance: -; v_gene: TRBV2; CDR3nt: TGTGCCAGCAGTGAAGGCGTGCTCACGTCCTACGAGCAGTACTTC; CDR3aa: CASSEGVLTSYEQYF
j_gene: TRBJ2-3; d_gene: TRBD2; abundance: -; v_gene: TRBV29-1; CDR3nt: TGCAGCGTTGAAGATCGGTTCGGGACTAGCGCAGATACGCAGTATTTT; CDR3aa: CSVEDRFGTSADTQYF
j_gene: TRBJ2-5; d_gene: TRBD1; abundance: -; v_gene: TRBV9; CDR3nt: TGTGCCAGCAGCGTGGACAGGGAAGAGACCCAGTACTTC; CDR3aa: CASSVDREETQYF
j_gene: TRBJ2-5; d_gene: TRBD2; abundance: -; v_gene: TRBV3-1/TRBV3-2; CDR3nt: TGTGCCAGCAGCCCAATACTAGCGGGGGAATTAAACCAGTACTTC; CDR3aa: CASSPILAGELNQYF
j_gene: TRBJ2-7; d_gene: TRBD2; abundance: -; v_gene: TRBV5-1; CDR3nt: TGCGCCAGCAGCCCGGGGGGTGGGATCTCCTACGAGCAGTACTTC; CDR3aa: CASSPGGGISYEQYF
j_gene: TRBJ2-3; d_gene: TRBD2; abundance: -; v_gene: TRBV5-1; CDR3nt: TGCGCCAGCAGCCCCGGACTAGCGGGAGGTATAGATACGCAGTATTTT; CDR3aa: CASSPGLAGGIDTQYF
j_gene: TRBJ1-5; d_gene: -; abundance: -; v_gene: TRBV7-9; CDR3nt: TGTGCCAGCAGCCCCCGGGGCGGGGGCAATCAGCCCCAGCATTTT; CDR3aa: CASSPRGGGNQPQHF
j_gene: TRBJ2-7; d_gene: TRBD1; abundance: -; v_gene: TRBV2; CDR3nt: TGTGCCAGCAGGGGACAGCTTCCCTACGAGCAGTACTTC; CDR3aa: CASRGQLPYEQYF
j_gene: TRBJ2-3; d_gene: TRBD2; abundance: -; v_gene: TRBV28; CDR3nt: TGTGCCAGCAGGGGACTAGCGGGAGGGCCAGGAGATACGCAGTATTTT; CDR3aa: CASRGLAGGPGDTQYF
j_gene: TRBJ2-4; d_gene: TRBD1; abundance: -; v_gene: TRBV12-3/TRBV12-4; CDR3nt: TGTGCCAGCACCTGGGGACAGCTAAACATTCAGTACTTC; CDR3aa: CASTWGQLNIQYF
j_gene: TRBJ2-1; d_gene: -; abundance: few; v_gene: TRBV6-1; CDR3nt: TGTGCCAGCAGTGAAGCTAGCACGGTGTGGCAGTTCTTC; CDR3aa: CASSEASTVWQFF
j_gene: TRBJ1-1; d_gene: TRBD1; abundance: -; v_gene: TRBV5-4; CDR3nt: TGTGCCAGCAGGCGGACAGGGGGCGGGACTGAAGCTTTCTTT; CDR3aa: CASRRTGGGTEAFF